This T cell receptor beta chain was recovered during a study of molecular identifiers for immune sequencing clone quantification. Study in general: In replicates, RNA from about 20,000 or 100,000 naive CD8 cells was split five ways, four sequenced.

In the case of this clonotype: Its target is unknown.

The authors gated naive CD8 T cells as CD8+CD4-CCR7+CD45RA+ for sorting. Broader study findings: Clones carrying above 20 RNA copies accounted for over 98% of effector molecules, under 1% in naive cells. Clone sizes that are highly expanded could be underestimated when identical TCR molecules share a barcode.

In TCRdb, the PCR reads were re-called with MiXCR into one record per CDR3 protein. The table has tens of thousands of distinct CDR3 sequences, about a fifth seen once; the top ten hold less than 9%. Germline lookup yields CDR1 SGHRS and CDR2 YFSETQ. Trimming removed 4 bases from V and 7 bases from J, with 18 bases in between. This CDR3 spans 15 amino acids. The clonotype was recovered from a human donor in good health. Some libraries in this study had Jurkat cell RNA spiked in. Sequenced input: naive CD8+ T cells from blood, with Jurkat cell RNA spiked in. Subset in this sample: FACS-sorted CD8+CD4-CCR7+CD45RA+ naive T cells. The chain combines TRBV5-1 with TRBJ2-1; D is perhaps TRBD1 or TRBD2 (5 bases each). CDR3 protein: CASSPIDTGANEQFF. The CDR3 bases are TGCGCCAGCAGCCCGATAGATACCGGGGCTAATGAGCAGTTCTTC. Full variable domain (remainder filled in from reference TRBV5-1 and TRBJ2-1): KAGVTQTPRYLIKTRGQQVTLSCSPISGHRSVSWYQQTPGQGLQFLFEYFSETQRNKGNFPGRFSGRQFSNSRSEMNVSTLELGDSALYLCASSPIDTGANEQFFGPGTRLTVL.